A selection of T cell receptor beta chains follows, all from one sample in a study of T cells in Graves' hyperthyroidism and ophthalmopathy. MiXCR was run by TCRdb on the multiplex PCR reads, yielding one entry per CDR3 protein. The profile covers around 700,000 distinct CDR3 sequences, with around 20% appearing a single time and approximately 15% taken by the ten largest. Input material: blood. The receptors were gathered from a woman aged 50 to 60 with Graves' hyperthyroidism that later progressed to Graves' ophthalmopathy. Both conserved end residues are part of each CDR3. The D gene is left open where the match is weak. Size values are once, few and many counts, or a class for expanded clones, and some rows have none.

>TRBV2|TRBD2|-|TRBJ2-5
CASIQLAGGETQYF
TGTGCCAGCATCCAACTAGCGGGGGGGGAGACCCAGTACTTC
>TRBV13|TRBD2|few|TRBJ2-3
CASSLAGPRADTQYF
TGTGCCAGCAGTTTAGCGGGGCCCCGGGCAGATACGCAGTATTTT
>TRBV12-3/TRBV12-4|-|few|TRBJ1-4
CASTRQVTTNEKLFF
TGTGCCAGCACTCGTCAGGTTACAACTAATGAAAAACTGTTTTTT
>TRBV14|-|few|TRBJ2-1
CASSQVATTYNEQFF
TGTGCCAGCAGCCAAGTGGCGACAACCTACAATGAGCAGTTCTTC
>TRBV20-1|-|few|TRBJ1-6
CSANSLTNNSPLHF
TGCAGTGCTAATAGTCTTACTAATAATTCACCCCTCCACTTT
>TRBV7-3|-|few|TRBJ1-5
CASSSKILRATNQPQHF
TGTGCCAGCAGCTCCAAAATACTCCGGGCCACCAATCAGCCCCAGCATTTT
>TRBV19|-|-|TRBJ1-2
CASSIGAGAQDGYTF
TGTGCCAGTAGTATCGGTGCGGGGGCGCAAGATGGCTACACCTTC
>TRBV12-3/TRBV12-4|-|-|TRBJ1-4
CASSPTATGEKLFF
TGTGCCAGCAGTCCGACCGCGACGGGTGAAAAACTGTTTTTT
>TRBV3-1|-|many|TRBJ2-1
CASSQRQDSEQFF
TGTGCCAGCAGCCAACGACAGGATAGTGAGCAGTTCTTC
>TRBV20-1|-|few|TRBJ2-7
CSARDLGPPFVHEQYF
TGCAGTGCTAGAGATTTGGGACCGCCGTTTGTCCACGAGCAGTACTTC
>TRBV9|-|few|TRBJ2-7
CASSPSSALSSYEQYF
TGTGCCAGCAGCCCCAGCAGTGCTTTGAGCTCCTACGAGCAGTACTTC
>TRBV11-2|-|-|TRBJ1-1
CASSLVVGGPSTEAFF
TGTGCCAGCAGCTTAGTTGTGGGGGGGCCTAGCACTGAAGCTTTCTTT
>TRBV27|TRBD1|few|TRBJ2-6
CASSSSLTGEGANVLTF
TGTGCCAGCAGTTCCTCCCTCACAGGGGAGGGGGCCAACGTCCTGACTTTC
>TRBV3-1|-|-|TRBJ1-3
CASSQGGSANSGNTIYF
TGTGCCAGCAGCCAAGGTGGGTCCGCGAACTCTGGAAACACCATATATTTT
>TRBV2|TRBD1|-|TRBJ2-7
CASSRQGHYEQYF
TGTGCCAGCAGTAGACAGGGCCACTACGAGCAGTACTTC
>TRBV7-9|-|many|TRBJ2-3
CASSLRGEPDTQYF
TGTGCCAGCAGCTTAAGAGGGGAGCCAGATACGCAGTATTTT
>TRBV3-1|TRBD1|few|TRBJ2-7
CASSQVSGGNEQYF
TGTGCCAGCAGCCAAGTGTCAGGGGGCAACGAGCAGTACTTC
>TRBV29-1|-|many|TRBJ1-1
CSVQGTGNTEAFF
TGCAGCGTCCAAGGGACGGGGAACACTGAAGCTTTCTTT
>TRBV11-2|-|many|TRBJ2-5
CASGIERVQETQYF
TGTGCCAGCGGAATCGAGAGGGTTCAAGAGACCCAGTACTTC
>TRBV7-9|-|few|TRBJ2-7
CASSLVAGAYEQYF
TGTGCCAGCAGCTTAGTTGCAGGGGCCTACGAGCAGTACTTC
>TRBV11-3|-|many|TRBJ2-1
CASSHGLVNEQFF
TGTGCCAGCAGCCACGGCCTAGTCAATGAGCAGTTCTTC
>TRBV5-1|-|-|TRBJ2-7
CASSLGGTLNEQYF
TGCGCCAGCAGCTTGGGCGGGACACTCAACGAGCAGTACTTC
>TRBV7-9|TRBD1|few|TRBJ1-2
CASSPRDSWGYTF
TGTGCCAGCAGTCCCCGGGACAGCTGGGGCTACACCTTC
>TRBV10-3|-|-|TRBJ1-5
CAISEPERGQPQHF
TGTGCCATCAGTGAACCCGAAAGGGGCCAGCCCCAGCATTTT
>TRBV11-2|TRBD2|-|TRBJ2-4
CASSIQGRENIQYF
TGTGCCAGTAGTATCCAAGGGAGGGAAAACATTCAGTACTTC
>TRBV3-1|TRBD2|many|TRBJ2-1
CASRTKRGGYNEQFF
TGTGCCAGCAGGACTAAGCGGGGGGGCTACAATGAGCAGTTCTTC
>TRBV3-1|-|-|TRBJ1-1
CASSPFAENTEAFF
TGTGCCAGCAGCCCCTTTGCGGAGAACACTGAAGCTTTCTTT
>TRBV18|TRBD1|-|TRBJ2-3
CASSLSGTGGTDTQYF
TGTGCCAGCTCACTCTCCGGGACAGGGGGCACAGATACGCAGTATTTT
>TRBV29-1|TRBD1|few|TRBJ1-2
CSVEEGGASWVGYTF
TGCAGCGTTGAAGAAGGGGGCGCTTCCTGGGTCGGCTACACCTTC
>TRBV12-3/TRBV12-4|TRBD1|-|TRBJ1-1
CASTGTGRNAEAFF
TGTGCCAGCACCGGGACAGGGAGGAACGCTGAAGCTTTCTTT
>TRBV20-1|-|many|TRBJ2-7
CSATNVLSYEQYF
TGCAGTGCCACGAATGTACTCTCCTACGAGCAGTACTTC
>TRBV19|TRBD1|-|TRBJ2-7
CASSLPGQGDYEQYF
TGTGCCAGTAGCCTGCCGGGACAGGGGGATTACGAGCAGTACTTC
>TRBV3-1|-|many|TRBJ2-2
CASRHREPGELFF
TGTGCCAGCAGACACAGGGAGCCCGGGGAGCTGTTTTTT
>TRBV29-1|-|-|TRBJ2-1
CSVLTEGSSYNEQFF
TGCAGCGTCCTGACAGAGGGAAGCTCCTACAATGAGCAGTTCTTC
>TRBV29-1|-|few|TRBJ1-1
CSVEGGIGDTEAFF
TGCAGCGTTGAAGGGGGGATTGGGGACACTGAAGCTTTCTTT
>TRBV12-3/TRBV12-4|TRBD2|few|TRBJ2-4
CASTLVLGLGTSGGSTPGNIQYF
TGTGCCAGCACCTTAGTGCTGGGTTTAGGGACTAGCGGGGGCTCGACCCCGGGAAACATTCAGTACTTC
>TRBV7-2|-|-|TRBJ1-4
CASSPGRGSATNEKLFF
TGTGCCAGCAGCCCAGGGCGGGGTTCCGCAACTAATGAAAAACTGTTTTTT
>TRBV4-1|TRBD1|many|TRBJ1-1
CASSQLPGQGNTEAFF
TGCGCCAGCAGCCAACTTCCGGGACAGGGGAACACTGAAGCTTTCTTT
>TRBV12-3/TRBV12-4|TRBD2|many|TRBJ2-3
CASSLGVAGGTDTQYF
TGTGCCAGCAGTTTAGGGGTAGCGGGGGGGACAGATACGCAGTATTTT
>TRBV27|-|few|TRBJ2-7
CASSPFGTADYEQYF
TGTGCCAGCAGTCCCTTTGGGACGGCGGACTACGAGCAGTACTTC
>TRBV5-8|TRBD1|-|TRBJ2-3
CASSLALWTGSTDTQYF
TGTGCCAGCAGCTTGGCCCTTTGGACAGGGAGCACAGATACGCAGTATTTT
>TRBV19|-|-|TRBJ1-5
CASTLRTRDQPQHF
TGTGCCAGTACCCTAAGGACCAGGGATCAGCCCCAGCATTTT
>TRBV11-2|-|-|TRBJ1-1
CASSLVGGWNTEAFF
TGTGCCAGCAGCTTAGTGGGGGGCTGGAACACTGAAGCTTTCTTT
>TRBV7-2|-|few|TRBJ1-6
CASSSLGALPPYNSPLHF
TGTGCCAGCAGCTCGCTTGGGGCCCTTCCCCCCTATAATTCACCCCTCCACTTT
>TRBV7-2|TRBD2|many|TRBJ2-1
CASSQRWGGGSHNEQFF
TGTGCCAGCAGCCAGCGGTGGGGGGGGGGGTCCCACAATGAGCAGTTCTTC
>TRBV7-6|TRBD1|-|TRBJ1-1
CASSLVNPGGMNTEAFF
TGTGCCAGCAGCTTAGTTAATCCAGGGGGTATGAACACTGAAGCTTTCTTT
>TRBV7-9|TRBD1|many|TRBJ2-6
CASSGQESLTGANVLTF
TGTGCCAGCAGCGGACAGGAGTCTCTGACTGGGGCCAACGTCCTGACTTTC
>TRBV28|-|-|TRBJ2-3
CVSSPRLGTDTQYF
TGTGTCAGCAGTCCCCGGCTGGGGACAGATACGCAGTATTTT
>TRBV3-1|TRBD2|few|TRBJ2-3
CASNQEVSGGTDTQYF
TGTGCCAGCAACCAAGAGGTGAGCGGGGGAACAGATACGCAGTATTTT
>TRBV9|-|few|TRBJ2-6
CASSVGDRSGANVLTF
TGTGCCAGCAGCGTAGGTGACCGCTCTGGGGCCAACGTCCTGACTTTC
>TRBV12-3/TRBV12-4|-|many|TRBJ2-3
CASSFRGYTDTQYF
TGTGCCAGCAGTTTTCGGGGGTACACAGATACGCAGTATTTT
>TRBV30|TRBD1|many|TRBJ2-1
CAWDRGRNNEQFF
TGTGCCTGGGACAGGGGGCGCAACAATGAGCAGTTCTTC
>TRBV18|-|-|TRBJ1-3
CASSPEGLHSGNTIYF
TGTGCCAGCTCACCCGAGGGGCTTCACTCTGGAAACACCATATATTTT
>TRBV11-2|-|few|TRBJ2-7
CASSRITGSYEQYF
TGTGCCAGCAGCCGAATCACTGGGAGCTACGAGCAGTACTTC
>TRBV7-9|TRBD1|many|TRBJ2-3
CASSSSGTGDFTDTQYF
TGTGCCAGCAGCTCCTCCGGGACAGGAGACTTCACAGATACGCAGTATTTT
>TRBV6-2/TRBV6-3|-|-|TRBJ2-6
CASSYGAGANVLTF
TGTGCCAGCAGTTACGGGGCCGGGGCCAACGTCCTGACTTTC
>TRBV3-1|-|many|TRBJ2-1
CASSRDLGYNEQFF
TGTGCCAGCAGCCGGGACCTAGGCTACAATGAGCAGTTCTTC
>TRBV11-2|TRBD2|-|TRBJ2-7
CASSRRGSGVSYEQYF
TGTGCCAGCAGCCGCAGGGGTAGCGGGGTCTCCTACGAGCAGTACTTC
>TRBV27|-|few|TRBJ2-5
CASSFVRGRGGRQETQYF
TGTGCCAGCAGTTTCGTTCGGGGCAGAGGGGGTCGGCAAGAGACCCAGTACTTC